This T cell receptor beta chain came from a study of blood T cell repertoires in COVID-19. Study background: The study drew acute and convalescent COVID-19 samples from the United States, Italy and Spain. PBMCs, B-cell-depleted T cells, or T cells provided the cDNA or gDNA that made up the material.

The CDR3 is 16 residues long. Trimming at V came to 5 bases and at J to 5 bases, leaving 11 bases not matched to a gene. The germline CDR1 and CDR2 sequences are MDHEN and SYDVKM. Methods used by the authors: Reference gene primer amplification gave nucleated cell count estimates. Using immunoSEQ multiplex PCR, the repertoire was profiled, and TCRdb retains in-frame clones only, with some absent. That table furnishes V, J and clone size, whereas the DNA furnished D and trimming. Of almost 70,000 clones listed, roughly three quarters were seen once; the top ten hold more than 45%. This sequence originates from a human donor in a cohort sampled during active COVID-19. The source material was peripheral blood. The chain has TRBV28 and TRBJ2-5; TRBD2 matches at 10 bases. The CDR3 spells CASSGNLAGVRETQYF. As DNA, the CDR3 is TGTGCCAGCAGTGGGAATCTAGCGGGAGTGAGGGAGACCCAGTACTTC.